These T cell receptor beta chains were read from a single sample in a study of T cells in Graves' hyperthyroidism and ophthalmopathy. One entry per CDR3 protein results from TCRdb running MiXCR on the multiplex PCR reads. The repertoire holds fewer than 550,000 distinct CDR3 sequences, with approximately 25% as singletons. Sequenced material: blood. Source of these receptors: a woman in her 30s with Graves' ophthalmopathy. CDR3s include the opening cysteine and the closing phenylalanine or tryptophan. The D gene is left open where the match is weak. Clone size is shown for a subset of rows, as once, few, many or a class of expanded clone.

CDR3aa | CDR3nt | j_gene | abundance | v_gene | d_gene
CASVSGGNTEAFF | TGTGCCAGCGTATCGGGGGGGAACACTGAAGCTTTCTTT | TRBJ1-1 | many | TRBV28 | NA
CASSVQGENTEAFF | TGTGCCAGCAGTGTTCAGGGGGAAAACACTGAAGCTTTCTTT | TRBJ1-1 | many | TRBV6-1 | TRBD1
CASNQAGGHYGYTF | TGTGCCAGCAACCAAGCAGGGGGCCACTATGGCTACACCTTC | TRBJ1-2 | many | TRBV14 | TRBD1
CASGLAKPGQGNQPQHF | TGTGCTAGTGGTTTGGCGAAACCGGGACAGGGGAATCAGCCCCAGCATTTT | TRBJ1-5 | many | TRBV12-5 | TRBD1
CATSRDLAGGEAFF | TGTGCCACCAGCAGAGATCTGGCCGGGGGCGAAGCTTTCTTT | TRBJ1-1 | NA | TRBV15 | NA
CASSLPAGTGNTIYF | TGTGCCAGCAGCCTACCGGCAGGGACGGGAAACACCATATATTTT | TRBJ1-3 | NA | TRBV13 | NA
CASSSPWGLGNQPQHF | TGTGCCAGCAGCTCACCGTGGGGGCTTGGCAATCAGCCCCAGCATTTT | TRBJ1-5 | many | TRBV6-2/TRBV6-3 | NA
CSARVAVSPYGYTF | TGCAGTGCTAGAGTAGCGGTCAGTCCCTATGGCTACACCTTC | TRBJ1-2 | NA | TRBV20-1 | NA
CASSRQKQETQYF | TGTGCCAGCAGCAGACAGAAACAAGAGACCCAGTACTTC | TRBJ2-5 | NA | TRBV6-2/TRBV6-3 | NA
CAWSVRETGGGYTF | TGTGCCTGGAGTGTACGGGAGACAGGTGGGGGCTACACCTTC | TRBJ1-2 | many | TRBV30 | NA
CASTNPTQRNTEAFF | TGTGCCAGCACCAACCCGACACAGAGGAACACTGAAGCTTTCTTT | TRBJ1-1 | many | TRBV2 | NA
CASSQFQGDPQETQYF | TGTGCCAGCAGCCAGTTTCAGGGGGACCCGCAAGAGACCCAGTACTTC | TRBJ2-5 | many | TRBV2 | TRBD1
CASLRAGQGIYEQYF | TGTGCCAGCCTGCGCGCGGGACAGGGGATTTACGAGCAGTACTTC | TRBJ2-7 | many | TRBV2 | TRBD1
CASSQGTGIGGGYTF | TGCGCCAGCAGCCAGGGGACAGGGATAGGTGGTGGCTACACCTTC | TRBJ1-2 | many | TRBV4-3 | TRBD1
CASSWGRSPGIQYF | TGTGCCAGCAGTTGGGGCAGATCACCCGGCATTCAGTACTTC | TRBJ2-4 | many | TRBV27 | NA
CAISESVGHLATQYF | TGTGCCATCAGTGAGTCTGTTGGACATTTGGCGACCCAGTACTTC | TRBJ2-5 | many | TRBV10-3 | NA
CASVQGVYEQYF | TGTGCCAGTGTACAGGGCGTCTACGAGCAGTACTTC | TRBJ2-7 | many | TRBV6-1 | NA
CASSISGQGHYGYTF | TGTGCCAGTAGTATCTCGGGACAGGGGCACTATGGCTACACCTTC | TRBJ1-2 | NA | TRBV19 | TRBD1
CASSNAAGEAGELFF | TGTGCCAGCAGCAACGCGGCAGGGGAAGCCGGGGAGCTGTTTTTT | TRBJ2-2 | NA | TRBV7-9 | NA
CASSEGGGAGETQYF | TGTGCCAGCAGTGAAGGCGGGGGGGCTGGAGAGACCCAGTACTTC | TRBJ2-5 | NA | TRBV2 | TRBD2
CASSEYGRGLLEIPTEAFF | TGTGCCAGCAGTGAATATGGTAGGGGGCTCCTAGAAATTCCCACTGAAGCTTTCTTT | TRBJ1-1 | few | TRBV25-1 | TRBD1
CSVDPQETQYF | TGCAGCGTTGATCCTCAAGAGACCCAGTACTTC | TRBJ2-5 | many | TRBV29-1 | NA
CASSETGGGHGYTF | TGTGCCAGCAGTGAAACAGGGGGAGGTCATGGCTACACCTTC | TRBJ1-2 | once | TRBV6-4 | TRBD1
CASSIMGRPNYGYTF | TGTGCCAGTAGTATAATGGGGAGACCTAACTATGGCTACACCTTC | TRBJ1-2 | NA | TRBV19 | NA
CASRPTRPGRLTEAFF | TGTGCCAGCAGACCGACCCGCCCGGGGCGTTTGACTGAAGCTTTCTTT | TRBJ1-1 | many | TRBV12-3/TRBV12-4 | NA
CASSLEPGQSNTGELCF | TGTGCCAGCAGCTTGGAACCGGGACAGTCGAACACCGGGGAGCTGTGTTTT | TRBJ2-2 | NA | TRBV5-4 | TRBD1
CATLRQVRNSYEQYF | TGTGCCACCCTACGACAGGTCAGAAACTCCTACGAGCAGTACTTC | TRBJ2-7 | few | TRBV25-1 | NA
CASSPYGDPEQYF | TGTGCCAGCAGCCCGTACGGGGATCCCGAGCAGTACTTC | TRBJ2-7 | many | TRBV7-9 | NA